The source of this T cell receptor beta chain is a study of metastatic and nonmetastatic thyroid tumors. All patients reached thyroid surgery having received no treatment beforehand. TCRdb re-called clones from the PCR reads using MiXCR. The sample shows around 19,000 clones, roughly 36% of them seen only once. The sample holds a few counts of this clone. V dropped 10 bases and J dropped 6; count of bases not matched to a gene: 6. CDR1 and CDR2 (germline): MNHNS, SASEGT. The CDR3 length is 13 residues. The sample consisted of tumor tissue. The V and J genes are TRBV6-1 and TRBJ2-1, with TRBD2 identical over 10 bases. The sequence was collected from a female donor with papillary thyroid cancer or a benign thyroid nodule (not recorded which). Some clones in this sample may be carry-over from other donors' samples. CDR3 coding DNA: TGTGCCATATCTAGCGGGAGTGGCAATGAGCAGTTCTTC. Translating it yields CAISSGSGNEQFF.